The source of this T cell receptor (beta chain) is a study of blood T cell repertoires in COVID-19. At the level of the study: The recovered donors of Cohort 3 showed two negative PCRs, clearance, or symptom resolution.

Per the original data handling: Using reference gene primer amplification, nucleated cell counts were estimated. The data were produced by immunoSEQ multiplex PCR, yet TCRdb's version contains in-frame clones alone and is incomplete. Clone size and the V and J calls come from that table; the DNA yielded D and trimming. The top ten hold 3.9% of the sample, which has roughly 150,000 clones, over 75% seen once. Enrolled through a virtual design, the participants were between roughly 18 and 95 years of age and came from about two dozen US areas. Cohort placement rested on clinical history that participants reported themselves. This CDR3 spans 14 amino acids. Deletions cut 10 bases from V and 1 base from J, with 17 bases between. Germline V gives CDR1 ENHRY, CDR2 SYGVKD.

The chain recombines TRBV10-3 with TRBJ2-7, with a weak D call TRBD1 (5 bases). The sequence was obtained from a man aged 50 to 60 in a cohort exposed to, infected with or recovered from COVID-19 (not recorded which). Sequencing was performed on PBMCs or T cells enriched from blood (not recorded which). CDR3 amino acids: CATRRTLNSYEQYF. The CDR3 nucleotides are TGTGCCACCAGGCGGACACTTAATTCCTACGAGCAGTACTTC.